Listed below are T cell receptor beta chains from one sample, sequenced in a study of shared clonotypes between healthy human individuals. Sequencing was performed with immunoSEQ multiplex PCR; in TCRdb, only in-frame clones are kept and a portion is missing. The sample consists of around 2,000,000 clones, around 93% of them appearing once. The material sequenced was naive CD8+ T cells from PBMCs. These receptors all come from a man aged 18 to 29 in good health. Some clones in this sample may be carry-over from other donors' samples. Each CDR3 is given with its conserved first and last residue. D genes are given only for firm matches. Some rows have no size entry. The others give once, few or many, or a class for an expanded clone.

NA,TRBV4-1,NA,TRBJ2-3,TGCGCCAGCAGCCAAGATATCCCCCCTACAGATACGCAGTATTTT,CASSQDIPPTDTQYF
TRBD2,TRBV4-3,NA,TRBJ2-3,TGCGCCAGCAGCCAAGTTCGAGAGGTGGGACTAGCGAGCACAGATACGCAGTATTTT,CASSQVREVGLASTDTQYF
NA,TRBV27,NA,TRBJ2-3,TGTGCCAGCAGTACCCTCGCTGGCACAGATACGCAGTATTTT,CASSTLAGTDTQYF
TRBD2,TRBV6-6,NA,TRBJ2-2,TGTGCCAGCAGGTTAGCGGGAGTCGGAACCGGGGAGCTGTTTTTT,CASRLAGVGTGELFF
TRBD2,TRBV7-9,NA,TRBJ2-7,TGTGCCAGCAGCTCTAGCGGCTTGTCCGTTGAGCAGTACTTC,CASSSSGLSVEQYF
TRBD2,TRBV7-3,NA,TRBJ2-3,TGTGCCAGCAGCCGGACTAGCGGGAGTCGGGATACGCAGTATTTT,CASSRTSGSRDTQYF
NA,TRBV27,NA,TRBJ2-3,TGTGCCAGCAGTTCACAGCTGTACACAGATACGCAGTATTTT,CASSSQLYTDTQYF
NA,TRBV15,once,TRBJ2-5,TGTGCCACCAGCAGAGTCCGACCTAAGGAGACCCAGTACTTC,CATSRVRPKETQYF
NA,TRBV21-1,NA,TRBJ2-7,TGTGCCAGTAGGACTAGCGGGAGTCTAATCGGCCCAAACGAGCAGTACTTC,CASRTSGSLIGPNEQYF
NA,TRBV4-3,NA,TRBJ1-3,TGCGCCAGCAGCCAAAGAAGCCAAAACTCTGGAAACACCATATATTTT,CASSQRSQNSGNTIYF
NA,TRBV5-1,NA,TRBJ2-1,TGCGCCAGCAGCTTGTTAGGGGCGCGGTACAATGAGCAGTTCTTC,CASSLLGARYNEQFF
NA,TRBV9,NA,TRBJ1-5,TGTGCCAGCAGCGTAGTATCAAAGGGGACCTATAGCAATCAGCCCCAGCATTTT,CASSVVSKGTYSNQPQHF
TRBD2,TRBV28,NA,TRBJ2-5,TGTGCCAGCAGCCGCGGGACTAGCGGTCAAGAGACCCAGTACTTC,CASSRGTSGQETQYF
NA,TRBV4-1,NA,TRBJ2-1,TGCGCCAGCAGTATAAGGCTGGTGAATGAGCAGTTCTTC,CASSIRLVNEQFF
NA,TRBV28,NA,TRBJ2-2,TGTGCCAGCAGTTTAGAGTACGGCACCGGGGAGCTGTTTTTT,CASSLEYGTGELFF
NA,TRBV19,NA,TRBJ2-1,TGTGCCAGTAGTCCAGACCTCTCCGGTCACAATGAGCAGTTCTTC,CASSPDLSGHNEQFF
NA,TRBV27,NA,TRBJ1-2,TGTGCCAGCAGTATCCGGGGCCTAGCTAACTATGGCTACACCTTC,CASSIRGLANYGYTF
NA,TRBV15,NA,TRBJ1-1,TGTGCCACCAGCAGTGCGGGGGAAGGCACTGAAGCTTTCTTT,CATSSAGEGTEAFF
NA,TRBV7-8,NA,TRBJ2-7,TGTGCCAGCAGCTTAGGTGTCCTAGCCCCGTACGAGCAGTACTTC,CASSLGVLAPYEQYF
TRBD1,TRBV28,few,TRBJ1-5,TGTGCCAGCAAGTGGGCAGGGGGTCAGCCCCAGCATTTT,CASKWAGGQPQHF
TRBD1,TRBV19,NA,TRBJ2-2,TGTGCCAGTAGTAGGGACAGGGAATTAACCGGGGAGCTGTTTTTT,CASSRDRELTGELFF
TRBD2,TRBV14,NA,TRBJ2-1,TGTGCCAGCAGGGAAGGGACTAGCGGATACAATGAGCAGTTCTTC,CASREGTSGYNEQFF
TRBD1,TRBV9,NA,TRBJ2-2,TGTGCCAGCAGCTACCGGACAGGGGTCACCGGGGAGCTGTTTTTT,CASSYRTGVTGELFF
NA,TRBV6-5,NA,TRBJ2-5,TGTGCCAGCAGTTACGGTCCTGGCCAAGAGACCCAGTACTTC,CASSYGPGQETQYF
TRBD2,TRBV10-3,NA,TRBJ2-7,TGTGCCATCAGTGCTACTAGCGGGAGGAGCTCCTACGAGCAGTACTTC,CAISATSGRSSYEQYF
NA,TRBV5-1,NA,TRBJ1-2,TGCGCCAGCAGCTCTCCCTGGGACACCAACTATGGCTACACCTTC,CASSSPWDTNYGYTF
NA,TRBV6-5,NA,TRBJ2-3,TGTGCCAGCAGTTACGAAGGAAATACGCAGTATTTT,CASSYEGNTQYF
NA,TRBV11-2,NA,TRBJ2-2,TGTGCCAGCAGCTCCACCCGGCGGCGGGTTTTGGAAACCGGGGAGCTGTTTTTT,CASSSTRRRVLETGELFF
NA,TRBV7-9,few,TRBJ1-4,TGTGCCAGCAGCTTAGGTACGATGGTAGCAACTAATGAAAAACTGTTTTTT,CASSLGTMVATNEKLFF
NA,TRBV28,NA,TRBJ2-1,TGTGCCAGCAGTTTAATGGATGAGCAGTTCTTC,CASSLMDEQFF
TRBD1,TRBV2,once,TRBJ1-4,TGTGCCAGCAGAGAGACAGGGGAGGCGACTAATGAAAAACTGTTTTTT,CASRETGEATNEKLFF
TRBD2,TRBV7-9,NA,TRBJ2-4,TGTGCCAGCAGCTTATGGAGGGGACTACAATTAGCCAAAAACATTCAGTACTTC,CASSLWRGLQLAKNIQYF
NA,TRBV4-1,NA,TRBJ2-3,TGCGCCAGCAGCCTTACACCAGCCGAAGCCTTTCATAGCACAGATACGCAGTATTTT,CASSLTPAEAFHSTDTQYF
NA,TRBV6-1,once,TRBJ1-1,TGTGCCAGCAGTATACGAAGGAACACTGAAGCTTTCTTT,CASSIRRNTEAFF
TRBD1,TRBV10-3,NA,TRBJ2-7,TGTGCCATCTGGGACAGGGGTAGCTCCTACGAGCAGTACTTC,CAIWDRGSSYEQYF
TRBD2,TRBV7-8,NA,TRBJ2-7,TGTGCCAGCAGCCTCCGGGACTATGATCTGAAGGAGCAGTACTTC,CASSLRDYDLKEQYF
NA,TRBV27,NA,TRBJ1-1,TGTGCCAGCAGTTTATTCGCAGGCCAGACTGAAGCTTTCTTT,CASSLFAGQTEAFF
NA,TRBV21-1,NA,TRBJ2-1,TGTGCCAGCAGCAAAGCGCTGGGTGAGGGGCGGAGCTCCTACAATGAGCAGTTCTTC,CASSKALGEGRSSYNEQFF
NA,TRBV7-3,NA,TRBJ2-3,TGTGCCAGCAGCTCACCCGGAACTAGCCTCCGAGAGGCAGATACGCAGTATTTT,CASSSPGTSLREADTQYF
TRBD2,TRBV9,once,TRBJ2-7,TGTGCCAGCAGCGCCGGATTACGGGAGGAACAGTACTTC,CASSAGLREEQYF
TRBD2,TRBV2,NA,TRBJ2-7,TGTGCCAGCAGCCATACTAGCGGGAGCTCCTACGAGCAGTACTTC,CASSHTSGSSYEQYF
NA,TRBV13,NA,TRBJ1-2,TGTGCCAGCAGCTTAGACCCTCCGCGCTACACCTTC,CASSLDPPRYTF
NA,TRBV15,NA,TRBJ2-1,TGTGCCACCACCGAAGGCAGGGGAGGCAATGAGCAGTTCTTC,CATTEGRGGNEQFF
NA,TRBV6-1,NA,TRBJ2-7,TGTGCCAGCTGGGGGGAAACCTACGAGCAGTACTTC,CASWGETYEQYF
NA,TRBV7-9,few,TRBJ1-2,TGTGCCAGCAGCTTAAACCCGAAGGCCGGGAACCCCTATGGCTACACCTTC,CASSLNPKAGNPYGYTF
TRBD2,TRBV28,NA,TRBJ2-1,TGTGCCAGCAGTCTCATACTAGCGGAAACTTACAATGAGCAGTTCTTC,CASSLILAETYNEQFF
TRBD2,TRBV5-1,NA,TRBJ2-1,TGCGCCAGCAGCCTAGCTAGCGGGAGGGTTAGTGAGCAGTTCTTC,CASSLASGRVSEQFF
NA,TRBV27,NA,TRBJ1-1,TGTGCCAGCAGTCTGACGACCGGGGGGGACGGTGAAGCTTTCTTT,CASSLTTGGDGEAFF
NA,TRBV2,NA,TRBJ2-4,TGTGCCAGCAGTGAATCGAGGATGGCGTCGGAGCTAGCCAAAAACATTCAGTACTTC,CASSESRMASELAKNIQYF
NA,TRBV7-2,once,TRBJ2-1,TGTGCCAGCAGCTTACACTCAAGCTCCTACAATGAGCAGTTCTTC,CASSLHSSSYNEQFF
NA,TRBV5-1,NA,TRBJ2-5,TGCGCCAGCAGCTTGCACAGGGTAAAAGAGACCCAGTACTTC,CASSLHRVKETQYF
NA,TRBV27,NA,TRBJ1-5,TGTGCCAGCAGTCCTAACCGACTAACTAGTGGACCCCAGCATTTT,CASSPNRLTSGPQHF
TRBD2,TRBV2,NA,TRBJ2-5,TGTGCCAGCAGGAGGACTAGCGGGCCTCTAGAGACCCAGTACTTC,CASRRTSGPLETQYF